Shown below are 10 T cell receptor beta chains from a single sample sequenced in a study of T cell clonality in common variable immunodeficiency. Notes on the study in general: Fewer deletions and N-nucleotide insertions were reportedly seen in common variable immunodeficiency TCR beta sequences.

Their antigens remain unidentified. The repertoire was sequenced with immunoSEQ multiplex PCR; TCRdb's copy has only in-frame clones and lacks some. The sample offers tens of thousands of clones and no singletons, the top ten holding about 29%. The sequenced material came from peripheral blood mononuclear cells. All receptors come from a human donor with common variable immunodeficiency.

Points on this clone: The read terminates 3 residues ahead of where the CDR3 ends, so the germline J gene completes it. This chain joins TRBV30 and TRBJ1-3; the match to TRBD1 covers 9 bases. CDR1 and CDR2 from the germline V gene are GTSNPN and SVGIG (reference sequence). V shed 6 bases and J 5 bases; nucleotides not matched to a gene: 5. The CDR3 contains 13 residues. The CDR3 region is CACPGTGRNTIYF. Incomplete CDR3 DNA: TGTGCCTGCCCCGGGACAGGGAGAAACACC.

The table lists this clone with a few counts. The sequence runs out 3 residues before the end of the CDR3; the remainder is reconstructed from the germline J gene. This chain connects TRBV19 to TRBJ2-2; D may be TRBD2 (6 bases). Per the germline V gene, CDR1 is LNHDA and CDR2 is SQIVND (reference sequence). The CDR3 consists of 16 residues. The ends were cut back, 2 bases at V and 3 bases at J, with 13 bases in the middle. Partial CDR3 DNA: TGTGCCAGTAGTATAAACTCGCGGGGATACACCGGGGAG. Its translation is CASSINSRGYTGE. The full CDR3 sequence reads CASSINSRGYTGELFF.

This clone was detected a few times. The missing CDR3 end, 3 residues past where the read stops, is filled in from the germline J gene. The chain links TRBV7-6 to TRBJ1-6; unclear D gene. There are 17 residues in the CDR3. Germline values: CDR1 SGHVS, CDR2 FNYEAQ. Trimming left V 5 bases short and J 0 bases short, with 14 bases between. CDR3 DNA, as far as it was read: TGTGCCAGCAGCCCTGAAGGACTGAGCTCCTATAATTCACCC. Its translation: CASSPEGLSSYNSP. The entire CDR3 protein is CASSPEGLSSYNSPLHF.

This clone showed up many times. The read terminates 3 residues before the CDR3 end, so the remaining end is supplied by the germline J gene. This sequence joins TRBV7-2 and TRBJ1-1; 8 nucleotides line up with TRBD1. This CDR3 is 14 amino acids long. V was pared by 6 bases and J by 3 bases, with 6 bases of the junction left unmatched. CDR1 and CDR2 from the germline V gene are SGHTA and FQGNSA. The sequenced CDR3 bases are TGTGCCAGCAGGCAACAGGGGGTGGACACTGAA. It encodes CASRQQGVDTE. The full CDR3 sequence reads CASRQQGVDTEAFF.

About this clone: The CDR3 is cut off 3 residues early in the read; its end comes from the germline J gene. The V gene is TRBV19, the J gene TRBJ1-3, with D tentatively TRBD1 (5 bases). The germline V gene has CDR1 LNHDA and CDR2 SQIVND (reference sequence). V dropped 6 bases and J dropped 8 bases, with 14 bases sitting between them. CDR3 length equals 13 residues. The CDR3 sequence is CASRDWGGDTIYF. CDR3 bases read: TGTGCCAGTAGGGACTGGGGGGGAGACACC.

This clone was seen more than once but under ten times. The read falls 3 residues short of the CDR3 end, and the missing part is taken from the germline J gene. The chain uses TRBV19 and TRBJ1-4; D may be TRBD1 (5 bases). The germline V gene has CDR1 LNHDA and CDR2 SQIVND (reference sequence). The CDR3 consists of 15 residues. Trimming left V 3 bases short and J 8 bases short, with 16 bases between. CDR3 residues: CASSMTAAGREKLFF. CDR3 DNA (partial): TGTGCCAGTAGTATGACAGCCGCTGGCAGGGAAAAA.

Comments on this clone: The read ends 3 residues early relative to the CDR3; the germline J gene fills the gap. The gene calls are TRBV30 and TRBJ2-3; D gene ambiguous. The CDR3 is made up of 13 amino acids. The ends were cut back, 2 bases at V and 1 base at J, with 7 bases in the middle. Germline values: CDR1 GTSNPN, CDR2 SVGIG (reference sequence). CDR3 protein: CAWSFLGTDTQYF. The DNA read from the CDR3 is TGTGCCTGGAGTTTTTTAGGCACAGATACG.

On this clone: Read sequence stops 3 residues before the CDR3 end, and the germline J gene provides the missing end. The same CDR3 is also encoded by other DNA sequences in this sample. This chain links TRBV6-2 or TRBV6-3 with TRBJ2-5; weak D call: TRBD2 (5 bases). The V end lost 4 bases, the J end lost 3 bases, and 15 bases lay between the germline ends. This CDR3 contains 15 residues. Per germline, CDR1 MNHEY and CDR2 SVGEGT. The CDR3 spells CASSSILVFEETQYF. Incomplete CDR3 DNA: TGTGCCAGCAGTTCGATACTAGTCTTTGAAGAGACC.

Concerning this clone itself: The read gets to within 3 residues of the CDR3 end, and the germline J gene fills in the rest. The chain recombines TRBV7-2 with TRBJ2-4; D call uncertain. V lost 4 bases, J lost 8 bases, and 18 bases lay in between. CDR3 length: 15 amino acids. Germline V gene data show CDR1 as SGHTA and CDR2 as FQGNSA. CDR3 sequence reads: CASSYAGGLWDIQYF. CDR3 DNA, as far as it was read: TGTGCCAGCAGCTACGCCGGCGGTCTGTGGGACATT.

This clone was counted only a few times. The read ends 3 residues shy of where the CDR3 ends; the end is completed using the germline J gene. The chain has TRBV19 and TRBJ2-6; D possibly corresponds to TRBD1 (5 bases). Germline V gene data show CDR1 as LNHDA and CDR2 as SQIVND (reference sequence). This CDR3 region has 15 residues. The V end was cut by 3 bases, the J end by 4 bases, with 10 bases between. CDR3 DNA, as far as it was read: TGTGCCAGTAGTATTGCAGGGCAAGGGGCCAACGTC. Encoded protein: CASSIAGQGANV. The entire CDR3 is CASSIAGQGANVLTF. The whole variable domain, filled in from reference TRBV19 and TRBJ2-6, reads DGGITQSPKYLFRKEGQNVTLSCEQNLNHDAMYWYRQDPGQGLRLIYYSQIVNDFQKGDIAEGYSVSREKKESFPLTVTSAQKNPTAFYLCASSIAGQGANVLTFGAGSRLTVL.